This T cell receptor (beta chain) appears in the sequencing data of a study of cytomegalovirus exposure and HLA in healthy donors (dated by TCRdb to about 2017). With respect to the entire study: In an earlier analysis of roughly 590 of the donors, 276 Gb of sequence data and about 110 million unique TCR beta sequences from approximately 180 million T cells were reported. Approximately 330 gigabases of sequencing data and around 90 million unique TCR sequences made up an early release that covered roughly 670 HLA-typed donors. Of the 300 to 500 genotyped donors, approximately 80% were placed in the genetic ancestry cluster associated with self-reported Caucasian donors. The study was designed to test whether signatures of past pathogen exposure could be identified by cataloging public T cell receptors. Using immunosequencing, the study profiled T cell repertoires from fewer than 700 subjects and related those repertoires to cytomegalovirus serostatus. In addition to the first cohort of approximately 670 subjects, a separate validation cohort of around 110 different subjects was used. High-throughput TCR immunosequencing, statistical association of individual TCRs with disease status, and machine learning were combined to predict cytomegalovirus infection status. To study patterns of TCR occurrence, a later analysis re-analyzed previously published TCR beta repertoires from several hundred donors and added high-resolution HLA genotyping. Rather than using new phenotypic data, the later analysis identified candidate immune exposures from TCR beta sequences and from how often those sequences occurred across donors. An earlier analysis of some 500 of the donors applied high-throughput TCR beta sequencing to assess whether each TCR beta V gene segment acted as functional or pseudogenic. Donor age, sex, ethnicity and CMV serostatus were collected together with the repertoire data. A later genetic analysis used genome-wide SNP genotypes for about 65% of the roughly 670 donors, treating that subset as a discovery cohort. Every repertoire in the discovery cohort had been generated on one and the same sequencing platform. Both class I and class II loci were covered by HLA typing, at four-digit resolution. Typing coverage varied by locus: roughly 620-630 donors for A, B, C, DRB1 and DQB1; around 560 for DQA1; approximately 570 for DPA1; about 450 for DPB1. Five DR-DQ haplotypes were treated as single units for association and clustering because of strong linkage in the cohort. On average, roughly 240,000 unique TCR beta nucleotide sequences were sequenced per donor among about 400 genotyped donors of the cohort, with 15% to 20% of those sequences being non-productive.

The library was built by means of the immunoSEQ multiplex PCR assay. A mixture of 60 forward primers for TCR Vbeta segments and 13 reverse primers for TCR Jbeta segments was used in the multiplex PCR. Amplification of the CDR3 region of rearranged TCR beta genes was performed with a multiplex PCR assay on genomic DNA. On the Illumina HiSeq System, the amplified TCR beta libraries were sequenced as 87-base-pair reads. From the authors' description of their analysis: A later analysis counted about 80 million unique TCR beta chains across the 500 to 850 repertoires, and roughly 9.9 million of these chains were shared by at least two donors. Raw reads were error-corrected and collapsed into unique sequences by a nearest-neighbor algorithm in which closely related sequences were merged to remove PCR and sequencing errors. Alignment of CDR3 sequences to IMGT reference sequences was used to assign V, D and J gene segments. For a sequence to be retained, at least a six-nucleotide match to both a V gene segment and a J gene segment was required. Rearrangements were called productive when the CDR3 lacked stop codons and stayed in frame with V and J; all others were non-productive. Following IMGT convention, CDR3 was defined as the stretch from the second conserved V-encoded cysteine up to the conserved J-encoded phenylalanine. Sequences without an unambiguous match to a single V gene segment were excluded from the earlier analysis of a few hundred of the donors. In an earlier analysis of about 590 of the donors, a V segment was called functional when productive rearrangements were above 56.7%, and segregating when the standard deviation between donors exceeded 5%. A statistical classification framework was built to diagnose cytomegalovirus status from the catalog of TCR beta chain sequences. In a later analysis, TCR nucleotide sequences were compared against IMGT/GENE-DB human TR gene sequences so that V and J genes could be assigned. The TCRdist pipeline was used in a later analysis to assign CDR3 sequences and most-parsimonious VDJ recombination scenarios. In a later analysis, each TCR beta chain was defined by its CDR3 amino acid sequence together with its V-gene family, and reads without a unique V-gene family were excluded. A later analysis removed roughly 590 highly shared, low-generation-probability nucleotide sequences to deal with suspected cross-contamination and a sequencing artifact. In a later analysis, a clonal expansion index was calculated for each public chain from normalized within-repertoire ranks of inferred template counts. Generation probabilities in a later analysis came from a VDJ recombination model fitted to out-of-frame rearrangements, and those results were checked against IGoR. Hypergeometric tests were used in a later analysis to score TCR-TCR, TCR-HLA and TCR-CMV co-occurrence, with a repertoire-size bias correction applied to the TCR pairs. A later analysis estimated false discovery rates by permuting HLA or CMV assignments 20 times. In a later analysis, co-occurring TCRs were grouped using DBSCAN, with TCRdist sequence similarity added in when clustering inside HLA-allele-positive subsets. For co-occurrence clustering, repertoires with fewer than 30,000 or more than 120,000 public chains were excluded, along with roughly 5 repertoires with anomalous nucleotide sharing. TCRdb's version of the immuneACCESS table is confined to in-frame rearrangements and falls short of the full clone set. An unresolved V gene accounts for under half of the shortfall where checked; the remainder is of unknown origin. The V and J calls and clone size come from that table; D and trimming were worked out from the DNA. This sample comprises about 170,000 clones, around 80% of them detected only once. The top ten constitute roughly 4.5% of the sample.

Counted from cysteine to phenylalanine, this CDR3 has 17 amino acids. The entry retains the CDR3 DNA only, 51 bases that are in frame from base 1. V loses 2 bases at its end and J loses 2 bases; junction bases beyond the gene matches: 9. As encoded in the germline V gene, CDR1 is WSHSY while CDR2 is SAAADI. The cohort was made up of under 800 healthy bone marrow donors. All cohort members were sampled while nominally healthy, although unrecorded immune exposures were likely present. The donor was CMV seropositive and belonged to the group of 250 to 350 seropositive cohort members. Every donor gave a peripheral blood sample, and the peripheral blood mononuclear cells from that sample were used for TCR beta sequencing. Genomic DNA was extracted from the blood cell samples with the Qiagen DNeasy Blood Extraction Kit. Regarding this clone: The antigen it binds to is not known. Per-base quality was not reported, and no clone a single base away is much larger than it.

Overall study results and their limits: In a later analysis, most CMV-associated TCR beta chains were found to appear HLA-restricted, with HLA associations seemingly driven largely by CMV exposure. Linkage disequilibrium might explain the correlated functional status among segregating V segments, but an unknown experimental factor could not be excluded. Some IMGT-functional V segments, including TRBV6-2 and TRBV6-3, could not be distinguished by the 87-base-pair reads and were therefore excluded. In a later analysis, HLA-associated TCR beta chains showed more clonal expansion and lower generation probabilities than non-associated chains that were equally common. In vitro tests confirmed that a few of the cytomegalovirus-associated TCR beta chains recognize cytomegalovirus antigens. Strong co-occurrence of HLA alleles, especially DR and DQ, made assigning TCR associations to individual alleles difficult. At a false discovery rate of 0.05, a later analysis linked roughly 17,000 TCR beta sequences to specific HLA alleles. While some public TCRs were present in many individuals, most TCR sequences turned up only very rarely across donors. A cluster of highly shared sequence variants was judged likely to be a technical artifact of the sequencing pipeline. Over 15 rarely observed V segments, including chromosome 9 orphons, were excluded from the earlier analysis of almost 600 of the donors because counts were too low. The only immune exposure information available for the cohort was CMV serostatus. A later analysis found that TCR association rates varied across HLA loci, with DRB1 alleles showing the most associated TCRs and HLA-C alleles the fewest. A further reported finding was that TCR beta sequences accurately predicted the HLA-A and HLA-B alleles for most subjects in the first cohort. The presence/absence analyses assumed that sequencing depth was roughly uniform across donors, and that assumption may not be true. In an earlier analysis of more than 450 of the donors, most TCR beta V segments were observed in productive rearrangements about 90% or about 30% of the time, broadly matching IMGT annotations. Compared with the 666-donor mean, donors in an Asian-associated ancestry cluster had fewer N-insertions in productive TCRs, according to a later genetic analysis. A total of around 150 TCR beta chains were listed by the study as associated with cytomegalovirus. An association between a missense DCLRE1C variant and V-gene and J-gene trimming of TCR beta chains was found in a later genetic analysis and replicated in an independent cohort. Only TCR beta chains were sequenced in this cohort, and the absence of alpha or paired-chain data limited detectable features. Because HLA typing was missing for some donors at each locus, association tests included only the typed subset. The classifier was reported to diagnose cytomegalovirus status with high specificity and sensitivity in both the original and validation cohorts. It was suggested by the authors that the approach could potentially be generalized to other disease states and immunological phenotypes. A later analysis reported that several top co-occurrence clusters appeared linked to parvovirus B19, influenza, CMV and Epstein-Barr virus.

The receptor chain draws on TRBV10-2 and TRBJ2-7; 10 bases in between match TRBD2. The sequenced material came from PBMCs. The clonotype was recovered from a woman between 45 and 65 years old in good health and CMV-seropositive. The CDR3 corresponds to CASSELAGAPGAYEQYF. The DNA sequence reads TGCGCCAGCAGTGAGCTAGCGGGGGCGCCCGGTGCCTACGAGCAGTACTTC.